This record concerns one T cell receptor (beta chain) sequence. Its antigen remains unidentified. The PCR contained 60 Vbeta and 13 Jbeta primers. Data came from immunoSEQ multiplex PCR; TCRdb stores just in-frame clones and leaves some out. Found here are about 130,000 clones, 73% of them singletons; the top ten hold approximately 2.1%. There are 16 residues in the CDR3. V lost 1 base to trimming and J lost 8 bases, with 20 bases between them. Looked up from germline, CDR1 is KGHSH and CDR2 is LQKENI. This entry belongs to a study of cytomegalovirus exposure and HLA in healthy donors. Turning to the study itself: From donors who were HLA-typed, an early data release held around 80 million unique TCRs. Broader study findings: Per a prior analysis, the majority of TCR beta V segments were productive roughly 90% or roughly 30% of the time. Later on, analysis showed that most CMV-associated TCR beta chains appeared to be HLA-restricted. Most likely, a cluster of highly shared sequence variants arose as a sequencing artifact.

The sequence was obtained from a middle-aged woman in good health and CMV-seropositive. Sequenced material: PBMCs. This sequence joins TRBV18 and TRBJ1-2; a possible D gene is TRBD1 (6 bases). The CDR3 DNA follows: TGTGCCAGCTCACCACTGCCGGACAGTCCAGAGGGAGGCTACACCTTC. It encodes CASSPLPDSPEGGYTF. The complete variable domain, with remaining parts taken from reference TRBV18 and TRBJ1-2, reads NAGVMQNPRHLVRRRGQEARLRCSPMKGHSHVYWYRQLPEEGLKFMVYLQKENIIDESGMPKERFSAEFPKEGPSILRIQQVVRGDSAAYFCASSPLPDSPEGGYTFGSGTRLTVV.